These 13 T cell receptor beta chains share one sample of origin, sequenced in a study of control samples from healthy donors and cancer patients. Profiled with immunoSEQ multiplex PCR; TCRdb holds only in-frame clones, not every one. The table shows about 29,000 clones, with roughly nine tenths occurring only once. What was sequenced was formalin-fixed, paraffin-embedded tissue. The receptors derive from a female donor with melanoma.

The genes are TRBV19 and TRBJ2-2; D is uncertain. The length of the CDR3 is 14 residues. Germline lookup yields CDR1 LNHDA and CDR2 SQIVND (reference sequence). V was trimmed by 9 bases and J by 5 bases, leaving 16 bases between them. The CDR3 reads CASTRSRKTGELFF. The CDR3 bases are TGTGCCAGCACCCGGTCCCGGAAGACCGGGGAGCTGTTTTTT.

The genes are TRBV10-2 and TRBJ1-2; D unclear. The germline CDR1 and CDR2 sequences are WSHSY and SAAADI. V was pared by 2 bases and J by 4 bases, with 2 bases between. CDR3 size: 11 residues. Here the CDR3 DNA reads TGCGCCAGCAGTGAGGGCTATGGCTACACCTTC. Protein product: CASSEGYGYTF.

The chain links TRBV11-2 to TRBJ2-1; TRBD2 matches at 8 bases. V lost 5 bases, J lost 2 bases, and 5 bases stayed unmatched. Germline CDR1 and CDR2: SGHAT and FQNNGV. The CDR3 has 15 residues. The CDR3 DNA reads TGTGCCAGCAGCGTCACTAGCGGAGCCTACAATGAGCAGTTCTTC. This codes for CASSVTSGAYNEQFF.

The J gene is TRBJ2-7, the V gene TRBV6-2 or TRBV6-3; D remains ambiguous. The CDR3 has 21 amino acids. Between the trimmed V and J ends, which lost 0 bases and 0 bases, there was a span of 27 bases. The germline V gene encodes CDR1 MNHEY and CDR2 SVGEGT. CDR3 region: CASSYSIGLGKNRMGSYEQYF. CDR3 bases: TGTGCCAGCAGTTACTCGATTGGGCTGGGGAAAAATCGGATGGGCTCCTACGAGCAGTACTTC.

The V call is TRBV19, the J call TRBJ1-2; D uncertain. CDR1 LNHDA and CDR2 SQIVND come from the germline V gene (reference sequence). The CDR3 covers 13 residues. Trimming took 1 base from V and 3 from J, leaving 6 bases between them. The CDR3 protein is CASSIGGDYGYTF. The CDR3 nucleotides read TGTGCCAGTAGTATAGGAGGTGACTATGGCTACACCTTC.

The rearrangement links TRBV5-4 to TRBJ1-3; D possibly corresponds to TRBD1 (5 bases). The CDR3 length is 15 residues. The germline gives CDR1 SGHNT, CDR2 YYREEE (reference sequence). V was clipped by 4 bases and J by 4 bases, with 15 bases between them. This CDR3 reads CASSHGGWLGNTIYF. CDR3 bases: TGTGCCAGCAGCCACGGGGGGTGGTTGGGAAACACCATATATTTT.

The chain recombines TRBV29-1 with TRBJ2-7; D may correspond to TRBD1 or TRBD2 (7 bases each). There are 13 residues in the CDR3. Trimming shortened V by 6 bases and J by 6 bases, and 18 bases separated the two germline ends. CDR1 is SQVTM and CDR2 is ANQGSEA in the germline V gene. The DNA of the CDR3 is TGCAGCGTAGAGGGGGCGGGAGCAGCCGAGCAGTACTTC. It is translated as CSVEGAGAAEQYF.

J is TRBJ2-3 and V is TRBV6-5; no definite D call. With 0 bases removed from V and 3 bases from J, the gap between germline ends came to 4 bases. CDR1 and CDR2 (germline): MNHEY, SVGAGI. There are 13 residues in the CDR3. Here the CDR3 DNA reads TGTGCCAGCAGTTACTCGGAAACAGATACGCAGTATTTT. It specifies CASSYSETDTQYF.

This clone was seen just once. The chain recombines TRBV9 with TRBJ2-2; a weak D match, TRBD2 (5 bases). Germline values: CDR1 SGDLS, CDR2 YYNGEE. This CDR3 is built from 16 residues. Trimming took 0 bases from V and 6 from J, leaving 15 bases between them. For the CDR3, the DNA is TGTGCCAGCAGCGTAGCTTGGACCCCCGGGGCCGGGGAGCTGTTTTTT. This sequence encodes CASSVAWTPGAGELFF.

This clone was observed a handful of times. The chain links TRBV24-1 to TRBJ2-5; D is unclear. Germline assignment: CDR1 KGHDR and CDR2 SFDVKD. With 5 bases removed from V and 5 bases from J, the gap between germline ends came to 11 bases. The CDR3 has 13 amino acids. The CDR3 region is CATSGSLGETQYF. DNA of the CDR3: TGTGCCACCAGTGGGTCCCTCGGGGAGACCCAGTACTTC.

The V and J genes are TRBV6-1 and TRBJ1-1, with 10 bases identical to TRBD1. Germline CDR1 and CDR2: MNHNS and SASEGT. V dropped 3 bases and J dropped 4; count of bases not matched to a gene: 2. The CDR3 is made up of 14 amino acids. The CDR3 here is CASSDGTGATEAFF. CDR3 nucleotides: TGTGCCAGCAGTGATGGGACAGGGGCCACTGAAGCTTTCTTT.

The V gene is TRBV20-1, the J gene TRBJ1-1; D perhaps matches TRBD1 (5 bases). CDR3 length: 11 residues. Germline V gene sequence: CDR1 DFQATT, CDR2 SNEGSKA (reference sequence). V lost 3 bases and J 6 bases, leaving 8 bases between the germline ends. CDR3 protein: CSASGTAEAFF. The CDR3 region has the DNA TGCAGTGCTAGCGGGACCGCTGAAGCTTTCTTT.

The chain has TRBV27 and TRBJ1-5, with 8 bases that match TRBD1. The CDR3 length is 16 residues. V was clipped by 2 bases and J by 4 bases; unmatched bases: 7. Looked up from germline, CDR1 is MNHEY and CDR2 is SMNVEV (reference sequence). CDR3 sequence: CASSLRGTGENQPQHF. The DNA of the CDR3 is TGTGCCAGCAGTTTACGGGGGACAGGAGAAAATCAGCCCCAGCATTTT.